This T cell receptor (beta chain) comes out of a study of beta chain features in type 1 diabetes. The study's findings and limits: People with Type 1 diabetes carried modestly yet significantly shorter TCRB CDR3s in all four CD4+ subsets.

Of the isolated RNA, all was reverse transcribed, and so the sequenced material was expressed TCRB transcripts. It was found that naive, central memory and regulatory T cell samples averaged around 3.8 million reads. Generated by immunoSEQ multiplex PCR, the TCRdb table keeps only in-frame clones and is missing some. Among 350,000 to 400,000 clones listed, roughly an eighth were seen once. On average, the one heparinised blood draw given by each donor was approximately 120 mL. The CDR3 covers 11 residues. Germline V gene data show CDR1 as SNHLY and CDR2 as FYNNEI. After removal of 8 bases from V and 6 bases from J, the junction contained 0 bases not matched to a gene. This clone was counted only a few times. Its matching antigen is unknown.

The genes are TRBV2 and TRBJ2-2; 7 bases line up with TRBD2. The receptor comes from a young woman with type 1 diabetes. The sequenced sample consisted of naive CD4+ T cells from blood. CDR3 amino acids: CASGGAGELFF. The CDR3 DNA is TGTGCCAGCGGGGGGGCCGGGGAGCTGTTTTTT.